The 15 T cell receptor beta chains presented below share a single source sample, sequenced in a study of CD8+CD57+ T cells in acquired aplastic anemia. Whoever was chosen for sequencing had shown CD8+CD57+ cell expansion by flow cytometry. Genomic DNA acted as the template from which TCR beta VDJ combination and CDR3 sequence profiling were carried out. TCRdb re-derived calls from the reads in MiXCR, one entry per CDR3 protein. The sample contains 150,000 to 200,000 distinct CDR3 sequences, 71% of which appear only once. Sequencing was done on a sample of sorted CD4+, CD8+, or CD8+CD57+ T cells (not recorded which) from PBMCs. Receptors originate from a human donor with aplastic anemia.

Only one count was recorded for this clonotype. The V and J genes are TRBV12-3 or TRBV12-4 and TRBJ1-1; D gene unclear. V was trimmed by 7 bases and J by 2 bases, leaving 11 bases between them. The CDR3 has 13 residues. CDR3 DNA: TGTGCCAGCAACCCCGGTGGAAACACTGAAGCTTTCTTT. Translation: CASNPGGNTEAFF.

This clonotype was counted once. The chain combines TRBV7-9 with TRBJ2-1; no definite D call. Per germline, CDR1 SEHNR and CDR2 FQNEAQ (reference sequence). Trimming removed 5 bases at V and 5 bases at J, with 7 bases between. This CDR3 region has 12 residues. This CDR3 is CASSRTNNEQFF. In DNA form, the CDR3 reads TGTGCCAGCAGCAGAACGAACAATGAGCAGTTCTTC.

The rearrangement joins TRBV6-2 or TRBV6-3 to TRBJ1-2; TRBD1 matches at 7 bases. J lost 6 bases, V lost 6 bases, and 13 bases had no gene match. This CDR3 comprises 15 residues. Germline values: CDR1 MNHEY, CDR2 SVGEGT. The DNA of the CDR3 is TGTGCCAGCAGGAAAGGGACAGTACAAGGTCATGGCTACACCTTC. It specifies CASRKGTVQGHGYTF.

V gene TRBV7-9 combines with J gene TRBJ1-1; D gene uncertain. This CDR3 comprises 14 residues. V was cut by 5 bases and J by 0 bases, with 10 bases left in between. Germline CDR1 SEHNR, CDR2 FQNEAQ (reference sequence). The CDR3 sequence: CASSRLELNTEAFF. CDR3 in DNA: TGTGCCAGCAGCCGTTTGGAGTTGAACACTGAAGCTTTCTTT.

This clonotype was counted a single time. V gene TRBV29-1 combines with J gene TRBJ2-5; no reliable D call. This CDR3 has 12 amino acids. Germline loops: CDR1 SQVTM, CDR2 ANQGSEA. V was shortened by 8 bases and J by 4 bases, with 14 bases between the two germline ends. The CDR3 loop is CSPLKGGETQYF. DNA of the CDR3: TGCAGCCCTTTAAAGGGCGGAGAGACCCAGTACTTC.

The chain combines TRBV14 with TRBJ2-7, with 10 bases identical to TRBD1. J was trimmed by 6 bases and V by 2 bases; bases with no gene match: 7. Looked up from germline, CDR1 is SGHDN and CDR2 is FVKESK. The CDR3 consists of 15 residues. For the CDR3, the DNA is TGTGCCAGCAGCCAATCGGGACAGGGGTTTCCCGAGCAGTACTTC. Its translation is CASSQSGQGFPEQYF.

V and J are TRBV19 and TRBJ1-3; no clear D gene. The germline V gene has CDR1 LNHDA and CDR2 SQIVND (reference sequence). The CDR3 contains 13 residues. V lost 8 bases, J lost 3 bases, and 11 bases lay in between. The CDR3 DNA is TGTGCCAGTGGTGCTTTGGGTGGAAACACCATATATTTT. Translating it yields CASGALGGNTIYF.

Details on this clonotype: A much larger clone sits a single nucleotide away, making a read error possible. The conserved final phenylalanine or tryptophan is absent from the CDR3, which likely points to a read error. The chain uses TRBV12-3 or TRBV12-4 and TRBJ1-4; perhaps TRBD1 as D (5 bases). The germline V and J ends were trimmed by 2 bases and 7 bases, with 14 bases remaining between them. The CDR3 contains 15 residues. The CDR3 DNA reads TGTGCCAGCAGTTTATCGATTCGGGGGAGTGAAAAACTGTTTCTT. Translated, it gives CASSLSIRGSEKLFL.

This chain's CDR3 is CASSITGDTQYF. CDR3 sequence (DNA): TGTGCCAGTAGTATCACGGGAGATACGCAGTATTTT. This sequence joins TRBV19 and TRBJ2-3; the D is unclear. Germline CDR1 reads LNHDA; CDR2 reads SQIVND (reference sequence). V dropped 3 bases and J dropped 5 bases, with 6 bases sitting between them. This CDR3 region has 12 residues.

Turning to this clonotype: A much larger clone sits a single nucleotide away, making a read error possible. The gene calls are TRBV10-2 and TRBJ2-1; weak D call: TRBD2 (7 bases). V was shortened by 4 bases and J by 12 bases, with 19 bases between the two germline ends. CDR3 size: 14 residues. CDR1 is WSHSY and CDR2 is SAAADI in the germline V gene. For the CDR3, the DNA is TGCGCCAGCAGTGTCCCGGGGGGCCTCTATGGGCAGTTCTTC. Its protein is CASSVPGGLYGQFF.

CDR3 residues: CASSWDMGGFYEQYF. The CDR3 nucleotides read TGTGCCAGCAGCTGGGACATGGGAGGGTTCTACGAGCAGTACTTC. The V gene is TRBV7-9, the J gene TRBJ2-7; D perhaps matches TRBD2 (7 bases). The V end was cut by 4 bases, the J end by 3 bases, with 16 bases between. In germline, CDR1 is SEHNR, CDR2 FQNEAQ (reference sequence). The CDR3 length is 15 residues.

The CDR3 sequence: CASSESRAIGGYTF. Here the CDR3 DNA reads TGTGCCAGCAGTGAAAGTCGGGCCATAGGAGGCTACACCTTC. The chain employs TRBV6-1 and TRBJ1-2; D remains unclear. The germline V gene has CDR1 MNHNS and CDR2 SASEGT. The CDR3 is made up of 14 amino acids. V was shortened by 2 bases and J by 8 bases, with 15 bases between the two germline ends.

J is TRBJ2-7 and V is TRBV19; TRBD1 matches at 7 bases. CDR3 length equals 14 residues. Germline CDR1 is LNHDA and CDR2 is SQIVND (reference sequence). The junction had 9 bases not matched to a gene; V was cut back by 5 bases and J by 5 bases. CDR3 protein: CASSFGQAGNEQYF. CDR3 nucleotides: TGTGCCAGTAGTTTTGGACAGGCCGGGAACGAGCAGTACTTC. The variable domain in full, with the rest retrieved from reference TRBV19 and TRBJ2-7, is DGGITQSPKYLFRKEGQNVTLSCEQNLNHDAMYWYRQDPGQGLRLIYYSQIVNDFQKGDIAEGYSVSREKKESFPLTVTSAQKNPTAFYLCASSFGQAGNEQYFGPGTRLTVT.

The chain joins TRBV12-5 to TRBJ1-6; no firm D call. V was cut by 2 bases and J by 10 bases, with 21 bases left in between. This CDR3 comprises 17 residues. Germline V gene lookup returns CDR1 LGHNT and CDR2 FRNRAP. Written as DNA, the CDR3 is TGTGCTAGTGGTTTGCCCAGGTCGACACCGGGATCCTCACCCCTCCACTTT. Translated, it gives CASGLPRSTPGSSPLHF.

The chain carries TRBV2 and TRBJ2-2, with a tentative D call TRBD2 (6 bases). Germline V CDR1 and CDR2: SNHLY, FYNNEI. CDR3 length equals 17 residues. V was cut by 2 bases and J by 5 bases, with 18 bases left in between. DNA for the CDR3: TGTGCCAGCAGTGAATTGGTTGCGGGGAGGCAGACCGGGGAGCTGTTTTTT. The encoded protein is CASSELVAGRQTGELFF.